This TCR beta chain derives from a study of shared clonotypes between healthy human individuals. General study findings and limits: Larger richness was generally estimated for naive than memory subsets.

All the donors were Caucasian adults who lived in Nashville, Tennessee. Subsets obtained from CD4+ cells comprised CD45RA+ naive and CD45RA-negative memory cells. An even split of each subset's genomic DNA across several immunoSEQ plates was performed. Libraries were prepared by immunoSEQ multiplex PCR; TCRdb keeps only in-frame clonotypes and omits some of them. This sample has about 680,000 clones, with about three quarters found just once. At least ten counts were recorded for this clone. The antigen remains undetermined. Germline loops: CDR1 MNHEY, CDR2 SMNVEV (reference sequence). The CDR3 extends over 15 amino acids. Trimming shortened V by 0 bases and J by 1 base, and 9 bases separated the two germline ends.

The sample comprised memory CD4+ T cells sorted from blood. Subset noted: CD45RA-negative fraction. The receptor was isolated from a woman aged 25 to 45 in good health. The V and J genes are TRBV27 and TRBJ1-2; D gene ambiguous. The CDR3: CASSLSYGNNYGYTF. Here the CDR3 DNA reads TGTGCCAGCAGTTTATCGTATGGAAATAACTATGGCTACACCTTC.